These T cell receptor beta chains were read from a single sample in a study of shared clonotypes between healthy human individuals. The assay was immunoSEQ multiplex PCR, and TCRdb's table has in-frame clones only and misses some. Of fewer than 3 million clones in the sample, about nine tenths were seen once. Sequencing was done on a sample of naive CD4+ T cells from PBMCs. These receptors were taken from a man younger than 30 in good health. Some clones in this sample may be carry-over from other donors' samples. Each CDR3 is given with its conserved first and last residue. Fields, in order: clone size, D gene, V gene, J gene, CDR3 DNA, CDR3 protein. The D gene is left open where the match is weak. Clone size is not always given. Where it is, it says once, few, many or a class for expanded clones.

once	TRBD1	TRBV6-6	TRBJ1-6	TGTGCCAGCAGTTACCGGCAGGGGGATTCACCCCTCCACTTT	CASSYRQGDSPLHF
.	TRBD1	TRBV29-1	TRBJ2-7	TGCAGCGTTGTGACAGGGGGCGGCGAGCAGTACTTC	CSVVTGGGEQYF
.	.	TRBV5-1	TRBJ1-3	TGCGCCAGCAGCCCACGAGGGATCCCTGGAAACACCATATATTTT	CASSPRGIPGNTIYF
.	TRBD2	TRBV28	TRBJ2-3	TGTGCCAGCAGTTCTCCTAATAGCGGGAGGGGTACAGATACGCAGTATTTT	CASSSPNSGRGTDTQYF
.	.	TRBV7-2	TRBJ2-7	TGTGCCAGCAGCTTAGCGGGGGACACTTGGTACGAGCAGTACTTC	CASSLAGDTWYEQYF
.	.	TRBV11-2	TRBJ2-3	TGTGCCACCGGGTGGGGGGGCGGTACGCAGTATTTT	CATGWGGGTQYF
.	.	TRBV9	TRBJ1-1	TGTGCCAGCAGCGTAGCTCGGGGCCCCACTGAAGCTTTCTTT	CASSVARGPTEAFF
.	.	TRBV7-9	TRBJ2-7	TGTGCCAGCAGCTCCCAGCTAGGCAGAGTGACCTACGAGCAGTACTTC	CASSSQLGRVTYEQYF
.	TRBD2	TRBV7-9	TRBJ2-5	TGTGCCAGCAGCCCAGGACTAGCGGGAGTGGGAGAGACCCAGTACTTC	CASSPGLAGVGETQYF
.	.	TRBV30	TRBJ1-2	TGTGCCTGGAGTAAGGGGATCTTGGATGGCTACACCTTC	CAWSKGILDGYTF
.	TRBD2	TRBV12-5	TRBJ2-1	TGTGCTAGTGGTAAAGGACTAGCGGGAGGTACTGGTGAGCAGTTCTTC	CASGKGLAGGTGEQFF
.	.	TRBV5-8	TRBJ2-2	TGTGCCAGCAGCTTGGAGCAGGGGTACACCGGGGAGCTGTTTTTT	CASSLEQGYTGELFF
.	TRBD1	TRBV5-1	TRBJ2-7	TGCGCCAGCAGCTCGGGACAGAAAAACTACGAGCAGTACTTC	CASSSGQKNYEQYF
.	.	TRBV9	TRBJ1-1	TGTGCCAGCAGCGTAGCTACAGCAAACACTGAAGCTTTCTTT	CASSVATANTEAFF
.	TRBD1	TRBV7-9	TRBJ1-5	TGTGCCAGCAGCCCGAGACAGGGACCCAATCAGCCCCAGCATTTT	CASSPRQGPNQPQHF
.	.	TRBV5-1	TRBJ2-7	TGCGCCAGCAGCTTGGAGGTCAGTTCCGCCACCGAGTACTTC	CASSLEVSSATEYF
.	TRBD2	TRBV7-9	TRBJ2-5	TGTGCCAGCAGCGTGAAAACTAGCGGGAGATCGGAGACCCAGTACTTC	CASSVKTSGRSETQYF
once	.	TRBV28	TRBJ1-4	TGTGCCAGCAGCCCAGACAGTAGAACTAATGAAAAACTGTTTTTT	CASSPDSRTNEKLFF
.	TRBD2	TRBV6-6	TRBJ2-7	TGTGCCAGCAGACTTCAGCGGGAGCCCTCCTACGAGCAGTACTTC	CASRLQREPSYEQYF
.	TRBD1	TRBV18	TRBJ1-1	TGTGCCAGCTCACCTCAGGGGGCCCTCCCTGAAGCTTTCTTT	CASSPQGALPEAFF
.	.	TRBV18	TRBJ2-5	TGTGCCAGCTCCCCTGGGACATCTGGGGAGACCCAGTACTTC	CASSPGTSGETQYF
once	.	TRBV4-1	TRBJ2-1	TGCGCCAGCAGCATTCCACCTCGAGCGCCTTCCTACAATGAGCAGTTCTTC	CASSIPPRAPSYNEQFF
.	.	TRBV28	TRBJ2-7	TGTGCCAGCAGTTTTTACGGCAGAAACTACGAGCAGTACTTC	CASSFYGRNYEQYF
.	TRBD2	TRBV5-1	TRBJ2-5	TGCGCCAGCAGCCCGGGACTAGCGGGAGGAGAGACCCAGTACTTC	CASSPGLAGGETQYF
.	.	TRBV7-8	TRBJ1-5	TGTGCCAGCAGCTCCCCGGGGGGAAGGGAAAGCAATCAGCCCCAGCATTTT	CASSSPGGRESNQPQHF
.	.	TRBV5-1	TRBJ1-1	TGCGCCAGCAGCTTGGGTCGGACAGAGAACACTGAAGCTTTCTTT	CASSLGRTENTEAFF
.	.	TRBV27	TRBJ2-3	TGTGCCAGCAGTCCCAAGGGACACAGACTCACAGATACGCAGTATTTT	CASSPKGHRLTDTQYF
.	.	TRBV27	TRBJ2-2	TGTGCCAGCAGTTTCGGCGGGATGGAGACCGGGGAGCTGTTTTTT	CASSFGGMETGELFF
.	.	TRBV25-1	TRBJ1-2	TGTGCCAGCAGTGAACTTTCTGGGAACTATGGCTACACCTTC	CASSELSGNYGYTF
.	.	TRBV4-1	TRBJ1-4	TGCGCCAGCAGCCGGGGCCGGACAGCAACAAGGGGGAATGAAAAACTGTTTTTT	CASSRGRTATRGNEKLFF
.	.	TRBV9	TRBJ1-5	TGTGCCAGCAGCGTAGGAATAGGGATACAGCCCCAGCATTTT	CASSVGIGIQPQHF
once	.	TRBV11-3	TRBJ1-1	TGTGCCAGCAGCTTATCGGGACTGAACACTGAAGCTTTCTTT	CASSLSGLNTEAFF
.	.	TRBV7-2	TRBJ2-7	TGTGCCAGCAGCCCCCAGGCTGCGTCGAAGCAGTACTTC	CASSPQAASKQYF
.	.	TRBV15	TRBJ2-7	TGTGCCACCAGCAGAGCACCTTGGGTCTACGAGCAGTACTTC	CATSRAPWVYEQYF
.	.	TRBV28	TRBJ1-2	TGTGCCAGCAGTATCGTGGGTGACGGCTACACCTTC	CASSIVGDGYTF
few	.	TRBV5-1	TRBJ2-3	TGCGCCAGCAGCTTGGGACAAAACACAGATACGCAGTATTTT	CASSLGQNTDTQYF
few	.	TRBV7-9	TRBJ1-2	TGTGCCAGCAGCTTCGCCGGGCCCTGGGGCTATGGCTACACCTTC	CASSFAGPWGYGYTF